A selection of T cell receptor beta chains follows, all from one sample in a study of blood T cell repertoires in COVID-19. The table came from immunoSEQ multiplex PCR; TCRdb's copy has only in-frame clones and leaves some out. The data show 230,000 or so clones, 75% to 90% seen once. Input material: PBMCs or T cells enriched from blood (not recorded which). Source of these receptors: a woman in her 40s with acute COVID-19. The conserved cysteine and the conserved F or W are not part of the CDR3 here.

>TRBV5-1|TRBJ2-3
ASSLRANTDTQY
>TRBV27|TRBJ1-1
ASSSTGVLAF
>TRBV20-1|TRBJ1-2
SARDGHFF
>TRBV5-5|TRBJ1-1
ASSFLDNTEAF
>TRBV18|TRBJ2-2
ASSPGSGTGELF
>TRBV11-2|TRBJ2-7
ASSSGLSSYEQY
>TRBV7-8|TRBJ2-2
ASSLSRWRAGEGELF
>TRBV15|TRBJ1-5
ATSAFGGHQPQH
>TRBV2|TRBJ1-6
ASRRQGAIYNSPLH
>TRBV29-1|TRBJ1-5
SVEEGTGGSQPQH
>TRBV9|TRBJ2-7
ASSTGGRVDEQY
>TRBV7-6|TRBJ1-6
ASSRRTDSPLH
>TRBV7-2|TRBJ1-2
ASSPDRAPGPGYT
>TRBV11-2|TRBJ1-1
ASSPLLQYDTEAF
>TRBV5-4|TRBJ2-5
ASSLKSGGPAETQY
>TRBV19|TRBJ2-1
ASSIGIGLAGSYNEQF
>TRBV30|TRBJ1-2
AWNTGTGETGFNYGYT
>TRBV30|TRBJ1-2
AGIRGSSNYGYT
>TRBV5-1|TRBJ2-5
ASSLGATSQETQY
>TRBV6-5|TRBJ1-1
ASSSRDRNTEAF
>TRBV10-1|TRBJ2-5
ASSEASGGTQETQY
>TRBV5-1|TRBJ1-5
ASSLSGTTSQPQH
>TRBV27|TRBJ1-1
ASSLSDSFEAF
>TRBV6-5|TRBJ1-1
ASSYSTPGLNTEAF
>TRBV11-2|TRBJ1-1
ASSSTLGNTEAF
>TRBV7-2|TRBJ1-2
ASSPGQGTSGYT
>TRBV14|TRBJ1-1
ASSQGFGGLNTEAF
>TRBV2|TRBJ2-7
ASSRGGTSYEQY
>TRBV5-1|TRBJ2-4
ASSVGGMAGAAKNIQY
>TRBV19|TRBJ1-5
ASSQEGSNGNQPQH
>TRBV19|TRBJ1-5
ASSLMEDQPQH
>TRBV5-4|TRBJ2-3
ASSPRDRTADTQY
>TRBV9|TRBJ1-1
ASSVGTGGVGTEAF
>TRBV9|TRBJ1-5
ASSADWNQPQH
>TRBV2|TRBJ2-4
ASIGARTGKNIQY
>TRBV18|TRBJ1-1
ASSSQTGFSGNTEAF
>TRBV6-5|TRBJ2-3
ASSYGTGGDTQY
>TRBV27|TRBJ2-1
ASSLLAGGGDEQF
>TRBV11-2|TRBJ1-6
ASSSHRGNSPLH